This T cell receptor (beta chain) was sequenced in a study of vaccination effects on CD4 cells after COVID-19 (dated by TCRdb to the early 2020s). Describing the broader study: Each participant got two doses of an mRNA SARS-CoV-2 vaccine, either BNT162b2 or mRNA-1273. In the study, cultures from other donors were sequenced using the Oncomine TCR Beta short-read assay on an Illumina iSeq 100. The study compared SARS-CoV-2 spike-specific CD4+ TCR repertoires before and after mRNA vaccination in COVID-19 convalescent patients and infection-naive vaccine recipients. Altogether, around 11 COVID-19 convalescent patients and a handful of SARS-CoV-2-naive healthy vaccine recipients made up the full study. What the study reported, not specific to this receptor: At late post-vaccination timepoints, both infection-induced and vaccine-induced clones showed marked clonal contraction, consistent with waning T cell responses. Only a small number of convalescent patients were included, and no early post-infection timepoints were available, which limited the study. Among healthy vaccine recipients, nearly all vaccine-induced clones were SARS-CoV-2 mono-reactive, and just 1 of 255 was cross-reactive with common cold coronaviruses.

Remarks on this clone: Its antigen remains unidentified. No base quality information exists; no much larger clone differs at one position.

In the ViraFEST assay, PBMC were stimulated with viral peptide pools, and antigen-specific CD4+ T cell clonotypes were then identified by expansion using TCR sequencing. After more than 9 days of culture, CD4+ T cells were isolated with the EasySep CD4+ T cell isolation kit. None of the healthy vaccine recipients had a prior SARS-CoV-2 infection, which was confirmed by nucleocapsid antibody tests that came back negative both before and after vaccination. Each well held 1.5 million to 2 million PBMC cultured in IMDM containing approximately 5% human AB serum, 8 to 10 IU/ml IL-2 and gentamicin, along with roughly 10 ug/ml peptides. On days 3 and 7, half of the culture medium was replaced with fresh IL-2-containing medium. Unless noted otherwise, every peptide stimulation condition was cultured in triplicate wells. PBMC were separated from whole blood using Ficoll-Paque Plus gradient centrifugation and were then either cryopreserved at -140C or used fresh. The overlapping peptide pools covered the spike proteins of SARS-CoV-2 as well as those of the common cold coronaviruses HCoV-NL63, HCoV-OC43 and HCoV-229E. The QIAamp micro DNA kit was used to extract genomic DNA from the cultured CD4+ T cells.

CDR3 length: 17 amino acids, cysteine to phenylalanine. The entry retains the CDR3 DNA only, 51 bases that are in frame from base 1. The germline V gene gives CDR1 as SGHVS and CDR2 as FNYEAQ. Trimmed from V: 4 bases; trimmed from J: 0 bases; junction bases lacking a gene match: 11. Library method: the immunoSEQ multiplex PCR assay. DNA from the cultured and isolated CD4+ T cells underwent TCR beta CDR3 sequencing. From the authors' description of their analysis: Non-productive TCR sequences were removed and reads were trimmed to the CDR3 region, keeping CDR3s of at least 7 amino acids. The MANAFEST web app was used to identify antigen-specific clonotypes by comparing expansion in peptide wells with expansion in reference cultures. For clones to be considered positive, expansion at FDR<0.05 versus reference and all other wells, an odds ratio above 5, and a frequency above 0.1% in two replicate wells were required. Clonotypes significantly expanded in SARS-CoV-2 spike wells and in at least one common cold coronavirus spike condition were defined as cross-reactive. CDR3 similarity was assessed by Levenshtein distance using the stringdist R package, and unrooted trees were constructed with ape in R 3.6.1. TCRdb stores this immuneACCESS table with in-frame sequences only. Part of the clones is absent; in the studies checked, under half of the shortfall reflects unresolved V genes, and no reason is known for the rest. D and trimming were read from the DNA, whereas the V and J calls and clone size are those reported in that table. The sample contains 40,000 to 45,000 clones, around 76% of them found a single time. More than 10% of the sample is taken by the ten largest.

Sequencing used CD4+ T cells from PBMCs cultured with SARS-CoV-2 spike peptides, obtained before COVID-19 vaccination. This sample's cell subset or site label indicates: SARS-CoV-2 spike overlapping peptide pool stimulation. The TCR originated in a human donor who received a COVID-19 vaccine. The V and J genes are TRBV7-6 and TRBJ1-2; 7 bases in the middle match TRBD1. The CDR3 in this case is CASSSHRGPLANYGYTF. The bases read TGTGCCAGCAGCTCCCACAGGGGCCCCCTAGCTAACTATGGCTACACCTTC.